This T cell receptor beta chain was recovered during a study of cytotoxic CD8 clonotypes in ibrutinib-treated CLL. The repertoire was sequenced with immunoSEQ multiplex PCR; TCRdb's copy has only in-frame clones and lacks some. The sample lists fewer than 300,000 clones; approximately 79% were seen once. Points on this clone: Its antigen is as yet unknown.

Findings and caveats of the study: At baseline, clonality was higher than in age-matched healthy donors and correlated with CD8+ counts.

Looked up from germline, CDR1 is SGHRS and CDR2 is YFSETQ. The CDR3 has 14 amino acids. Trimming left V 3 bases short and J 9 bases short, with 16 bases between. Sample: PBMCs, taken at disease progression, from a patient treated with ibrutinib. This chain uses TRBV5-1 with TRBJ2-1, with D maybe TRBD1 (7 bases). The TCR was taken from a human donor with chronic lymphocytic leukemia. CDR3 in DNA: TGCGCCAGCAGCTATGAGGGGGCGGGATTTGAGCAGTTCTTC. This codes for CASSYEGAGFEQFF. Together with reference TRBV5-1 and TRBJ2-1, the CDR3 gives the full variable domain: KAGVTQTPRYLIKTRGQQVTLSCSPISGHRSVSWYQQTPGQGLQFLFEYFSETQRNKGNFPGRFSGRQFSNSRSEMNVSTLELGDSALYLCASSYEGAGFEQFFGPGTRLTVL.